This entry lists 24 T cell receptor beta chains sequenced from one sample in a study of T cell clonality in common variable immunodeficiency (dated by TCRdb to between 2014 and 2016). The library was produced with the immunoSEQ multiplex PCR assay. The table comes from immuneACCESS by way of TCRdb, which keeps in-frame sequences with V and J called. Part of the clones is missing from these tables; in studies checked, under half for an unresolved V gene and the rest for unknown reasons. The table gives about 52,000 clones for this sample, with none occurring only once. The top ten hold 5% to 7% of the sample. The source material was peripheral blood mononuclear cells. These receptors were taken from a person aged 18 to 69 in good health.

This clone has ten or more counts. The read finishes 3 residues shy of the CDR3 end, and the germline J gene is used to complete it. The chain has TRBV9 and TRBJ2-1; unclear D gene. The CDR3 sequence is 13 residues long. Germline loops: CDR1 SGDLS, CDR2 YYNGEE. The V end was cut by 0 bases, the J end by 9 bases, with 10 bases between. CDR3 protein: CASSVAIGGEQFF. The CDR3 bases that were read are TGTGCCAGCAGCGTAGCTATCGGCGGTGAG.

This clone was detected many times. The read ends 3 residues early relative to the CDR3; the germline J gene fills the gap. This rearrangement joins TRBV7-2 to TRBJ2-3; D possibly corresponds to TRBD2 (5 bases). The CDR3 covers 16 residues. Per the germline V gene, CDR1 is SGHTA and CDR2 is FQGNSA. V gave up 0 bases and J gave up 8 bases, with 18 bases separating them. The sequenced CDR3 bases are TGTGCCAGCAGCTTAGCTATAGGGAGCGGCATGGGTACG. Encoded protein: CASSLAIGSGMGT. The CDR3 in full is CASSLAIGSGMGTQYF.

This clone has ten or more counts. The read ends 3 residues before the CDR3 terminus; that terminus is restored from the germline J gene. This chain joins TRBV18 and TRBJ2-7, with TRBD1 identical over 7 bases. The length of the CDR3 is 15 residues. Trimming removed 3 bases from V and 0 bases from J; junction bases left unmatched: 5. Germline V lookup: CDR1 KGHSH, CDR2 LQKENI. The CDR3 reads CASSPGQAASYEQYF. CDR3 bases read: TGTGCCAGCTCACCCGGACAGGCTGCCTCCTACGAG. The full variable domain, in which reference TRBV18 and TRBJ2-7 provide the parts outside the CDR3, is NAGVMQNPRHLVRRRGQEARLRCSPMKGHSHVYWYRQLPEEGLKFMVYLQKENIIDESGMPKERFSAEFPKEGPSILRIQQVVRGDSAAYFCASSPGQAASYEQYFGPGTRLTVT.

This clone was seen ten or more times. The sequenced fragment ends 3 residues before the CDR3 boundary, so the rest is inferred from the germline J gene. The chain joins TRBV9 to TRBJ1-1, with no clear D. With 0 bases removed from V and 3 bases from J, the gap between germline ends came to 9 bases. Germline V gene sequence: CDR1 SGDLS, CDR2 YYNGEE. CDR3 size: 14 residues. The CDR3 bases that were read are TGTGCCAGCAGCGTAGATCGGTATGACACTGAA. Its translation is CASSVDRYDTE. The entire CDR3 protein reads CASSVDRYDTEAFF. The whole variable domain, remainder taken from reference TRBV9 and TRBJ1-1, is DSGVTQTPKHLITATGQRVTLRCSPRSGDLSVYWYQQSLDQGLQFLIQYYNGEERAKGNILERFSAQQFPDLHSELNLSSLELGDSALYFCASSVDRYDTEAFFGQGTRLTVV.

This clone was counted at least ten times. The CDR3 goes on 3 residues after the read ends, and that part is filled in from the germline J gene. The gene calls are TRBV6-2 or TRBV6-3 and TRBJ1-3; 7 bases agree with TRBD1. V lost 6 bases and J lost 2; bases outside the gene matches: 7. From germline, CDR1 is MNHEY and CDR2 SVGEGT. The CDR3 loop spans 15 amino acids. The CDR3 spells CASRGLQGAGNTIYF. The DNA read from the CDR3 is TGTGCCAGCAGAGGACTGCAGGGGGCTGGAAACACC.

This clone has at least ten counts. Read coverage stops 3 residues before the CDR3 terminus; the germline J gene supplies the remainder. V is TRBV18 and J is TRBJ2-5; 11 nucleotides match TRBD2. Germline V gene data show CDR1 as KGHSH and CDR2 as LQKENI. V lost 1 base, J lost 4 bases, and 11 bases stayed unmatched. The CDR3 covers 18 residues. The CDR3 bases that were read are TGTGCCAGCTCACCACTCCCGGCTAGCGGGAGGCCTGGAGAGACC. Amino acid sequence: CASSPLPASGRPGET. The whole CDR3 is CASSPLPASGRPGETQYF.

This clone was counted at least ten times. CDR3 DNA, as far as it was read: TGCAGCGTTGAAGACGCCAAAGCGGGAGGGAGCACAGATACG. It encodes CSVEDAKAGGSTDT. The complete CDR3 reads CSVEDAKAGGSTDTQYF. This sequence joins TRBV29-1 and TRBJ2-3; TRBD2 agrees at 10 bases. The read terminates 3 residues before the CDR3 end, so the remaining end is supplied by the germline J gene. The CDR3 runs 17 residues. With V trimmed by 0 bases and J by 0 bases, 6 bases remained unmatched. Germline V gene lookup returns CDR1 SQVTM and CDR2 ANQGSEA.

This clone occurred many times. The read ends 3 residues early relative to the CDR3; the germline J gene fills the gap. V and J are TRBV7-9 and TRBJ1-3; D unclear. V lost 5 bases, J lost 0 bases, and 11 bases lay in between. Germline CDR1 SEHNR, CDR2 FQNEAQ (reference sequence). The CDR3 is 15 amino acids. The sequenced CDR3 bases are TGTGCCAGCAGCCTGGGTGAGGGCTCTGGAAACACC. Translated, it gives CASSLGEGSGNT. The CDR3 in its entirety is CASSLGEGSGNTIYF.

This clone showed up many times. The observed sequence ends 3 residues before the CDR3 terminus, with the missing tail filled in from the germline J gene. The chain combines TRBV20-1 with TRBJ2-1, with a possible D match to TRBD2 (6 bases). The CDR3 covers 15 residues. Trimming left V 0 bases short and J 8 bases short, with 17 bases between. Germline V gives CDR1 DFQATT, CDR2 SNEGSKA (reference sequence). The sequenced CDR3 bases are TGCAGTGCTAGAGATCTATCGGGGGACGGGGATGAG. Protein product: CSARDLSGDGDE. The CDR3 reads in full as CSARDLSGDGDEQFF.

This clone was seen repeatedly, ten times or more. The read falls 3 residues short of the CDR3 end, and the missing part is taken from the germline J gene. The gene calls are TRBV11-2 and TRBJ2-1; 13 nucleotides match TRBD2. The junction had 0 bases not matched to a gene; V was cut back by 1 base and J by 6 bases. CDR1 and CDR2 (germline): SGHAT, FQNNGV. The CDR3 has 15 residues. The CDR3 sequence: CASSLGTSGSNEQFF. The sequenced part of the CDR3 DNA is TGTGCCAGCAGCTTAGGGACTAGCGGGAGCAATGAG.

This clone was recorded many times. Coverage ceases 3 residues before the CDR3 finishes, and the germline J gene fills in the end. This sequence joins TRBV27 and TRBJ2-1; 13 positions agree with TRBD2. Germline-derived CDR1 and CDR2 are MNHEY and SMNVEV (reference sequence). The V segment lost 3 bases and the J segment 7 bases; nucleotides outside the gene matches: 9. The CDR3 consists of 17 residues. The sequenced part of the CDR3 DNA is TGTGCCAGCAGTTTGGACCCGGGACTAGCGGGATTTAATGAG. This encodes CASSLDPGLAGFNE. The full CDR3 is CASSLDPGLAGFNEQFF.

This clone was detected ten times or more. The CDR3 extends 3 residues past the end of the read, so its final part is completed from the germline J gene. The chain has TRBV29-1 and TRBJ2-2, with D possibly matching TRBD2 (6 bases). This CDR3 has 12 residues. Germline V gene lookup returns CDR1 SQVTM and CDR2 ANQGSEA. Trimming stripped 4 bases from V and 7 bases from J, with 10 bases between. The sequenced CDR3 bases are TGCAGCGTTGGCGGGGCGGGCGGGGAG. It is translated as CSVGGAGGE. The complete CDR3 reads CSVGGAGGELFF.

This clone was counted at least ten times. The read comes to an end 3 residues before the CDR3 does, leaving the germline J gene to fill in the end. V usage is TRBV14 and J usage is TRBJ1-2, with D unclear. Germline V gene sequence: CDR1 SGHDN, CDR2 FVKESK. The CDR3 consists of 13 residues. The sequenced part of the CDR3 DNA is TGTGCCAGCAGCACCACCCTCGACGGGGGC. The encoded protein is CASSTTLDGG. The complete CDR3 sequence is CASSTTLDGGYTF.

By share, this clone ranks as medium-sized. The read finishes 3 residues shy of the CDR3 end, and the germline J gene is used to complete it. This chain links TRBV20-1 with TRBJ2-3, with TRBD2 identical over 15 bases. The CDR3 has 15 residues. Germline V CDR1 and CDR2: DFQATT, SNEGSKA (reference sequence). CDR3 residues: CSARGGLAGGYSQYF. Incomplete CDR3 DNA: TGCAGTGCTAGAGGGGGACTAGCGGGAGGATATTCG.

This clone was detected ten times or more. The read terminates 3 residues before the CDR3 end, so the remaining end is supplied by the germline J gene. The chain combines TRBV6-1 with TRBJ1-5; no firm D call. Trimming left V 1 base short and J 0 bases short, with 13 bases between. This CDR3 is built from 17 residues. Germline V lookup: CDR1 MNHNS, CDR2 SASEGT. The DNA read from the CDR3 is TGTGCCAGCAGTGAAGTTCCTTCTCCTTATAGCAATCAGCCC. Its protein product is CASSEVPSPYSNQP. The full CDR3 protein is CASSEVPSPYSNQPQHF.

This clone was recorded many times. CDR3 sequence: CASSPLRRTGRGGNTGELFF. The sequenced CDR3 bases are TGTGCCAGCTCACCACTGCGGAGGACAGGTAGAGGGGGAAACACCGGGGAG. V usage is TRBV18 and J usage is TRBJ2-2, with TRBD1 matching 7 bases. The CDR3 extends 3 residues past the end of the read, so its final part is completed from the germline J gene. CDR1 KGHSH and CDR2 LQKENI come from the germline V gene. This CDR3 contains 20 residues. V lost 1 base to trimming and J lost 2 bases; unmatched junction nucleotides: 16.

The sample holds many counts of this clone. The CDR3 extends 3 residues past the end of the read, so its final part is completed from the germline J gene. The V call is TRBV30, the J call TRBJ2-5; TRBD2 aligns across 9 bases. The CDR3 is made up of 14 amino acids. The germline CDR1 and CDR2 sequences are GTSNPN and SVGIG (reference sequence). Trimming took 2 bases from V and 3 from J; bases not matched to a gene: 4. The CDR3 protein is CAWSPGGGEETQYF. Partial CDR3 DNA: TGTGCCTGGAGTCCGGGCGGGGGGGAAGAGACC.

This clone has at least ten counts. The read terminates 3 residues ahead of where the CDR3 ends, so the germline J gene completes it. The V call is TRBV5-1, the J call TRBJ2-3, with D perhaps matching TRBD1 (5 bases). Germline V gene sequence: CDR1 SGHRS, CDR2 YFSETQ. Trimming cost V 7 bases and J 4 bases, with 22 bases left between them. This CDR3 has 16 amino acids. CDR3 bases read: TGCGCCAGCGATCAAGGGAACGCAGGGTACCCAGATACG. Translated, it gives CASDQGNAGYPDT. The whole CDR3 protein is CASDQGNAGYPDTQYF. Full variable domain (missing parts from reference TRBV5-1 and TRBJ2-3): KAGVTQTPRYLIKTRGQQVTLSCSPISGHRSVSWYQQTPGQGLQFLFEYFSETQRNKGNFPGRFSGRQFSNSRSEMNVSTLELGDSALYLCASDQGNAGYPDTQYFGPGTRLTVL.

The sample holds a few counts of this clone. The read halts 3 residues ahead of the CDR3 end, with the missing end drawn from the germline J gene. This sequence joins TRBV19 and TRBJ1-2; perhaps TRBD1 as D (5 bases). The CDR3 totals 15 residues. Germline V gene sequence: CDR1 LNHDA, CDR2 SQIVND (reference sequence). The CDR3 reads CASSLTSGAYNDYTF. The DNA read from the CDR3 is TGTGCCAGTAGCCTAACTAGCGGGGCCTACAATGAC.

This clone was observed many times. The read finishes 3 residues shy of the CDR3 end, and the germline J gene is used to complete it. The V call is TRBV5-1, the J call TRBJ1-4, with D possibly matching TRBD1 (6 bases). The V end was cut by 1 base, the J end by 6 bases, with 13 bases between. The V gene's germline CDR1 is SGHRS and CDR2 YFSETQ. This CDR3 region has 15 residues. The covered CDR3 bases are TGCGCCAGCAGCTTGAATACCGGGACATATGAAAAA. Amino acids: CASSLNTGTYEK. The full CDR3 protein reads CASSLNTGTYEKLFF.

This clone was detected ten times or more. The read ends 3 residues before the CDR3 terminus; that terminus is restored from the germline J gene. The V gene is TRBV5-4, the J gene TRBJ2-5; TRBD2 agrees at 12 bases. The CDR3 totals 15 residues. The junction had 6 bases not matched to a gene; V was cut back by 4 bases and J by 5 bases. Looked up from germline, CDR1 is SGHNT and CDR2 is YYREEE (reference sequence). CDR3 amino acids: CASSPWTSGEETQYF. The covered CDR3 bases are TGTGCCAGCAGCCCGTGGACTAGCGGGGAGGAGACC. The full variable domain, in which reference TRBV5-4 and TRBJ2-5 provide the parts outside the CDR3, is ETGVTQSPTHLIKTRGQQVTLRCSSQSGHNTVSWYQQALGQGPQFIFQYYREEENGRGNFPPRFSGLQFPNYSSELNVNALELDDSALYLCASSPWTSGEETQYFGPGTRLLVL.

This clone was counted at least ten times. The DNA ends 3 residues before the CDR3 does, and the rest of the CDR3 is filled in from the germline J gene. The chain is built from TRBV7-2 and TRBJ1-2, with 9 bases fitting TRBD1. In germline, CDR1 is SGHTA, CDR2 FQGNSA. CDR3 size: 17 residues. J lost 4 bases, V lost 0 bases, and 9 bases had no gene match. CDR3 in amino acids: CASSLATGGGLGYGYTF. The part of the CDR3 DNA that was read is TGTGCCAGCAGCTTAGCAACAGGGGGCGGGCTGGGCTATGGC. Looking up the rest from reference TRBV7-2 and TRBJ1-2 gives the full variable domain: GAGVSQSPSNKVTEKGKDVELRCDPISGHTALYWYRQSLGQGLEFLIYFQGNSAPDKSGLPSDRFSAERTGGSVSTLTIQRTQQEDSAVYLCASSLATGGGLGYGYTFGSGTRLTVV.

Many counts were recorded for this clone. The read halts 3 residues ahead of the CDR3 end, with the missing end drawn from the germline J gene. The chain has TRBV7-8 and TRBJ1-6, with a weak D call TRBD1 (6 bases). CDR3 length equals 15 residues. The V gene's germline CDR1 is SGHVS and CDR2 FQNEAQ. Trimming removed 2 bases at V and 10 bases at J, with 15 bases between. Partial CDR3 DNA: TGTGCCAGCAGCTTATCTGGGACACGGTTATCACCC. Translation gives CASSLSGTRLSP. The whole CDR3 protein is CASSLSGTRLSPLHF. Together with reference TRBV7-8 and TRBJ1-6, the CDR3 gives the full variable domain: GAGVSQSPRYKVAKRGQDVALRCDPISGHVSLFWYQQALGQGPEFLTYFQNEAQLDKSGLPSDRFFAERPEGSVSTLKIQRTQQEDSAVYLCASSLSGTRLSPLHFGNGTRLTVT.

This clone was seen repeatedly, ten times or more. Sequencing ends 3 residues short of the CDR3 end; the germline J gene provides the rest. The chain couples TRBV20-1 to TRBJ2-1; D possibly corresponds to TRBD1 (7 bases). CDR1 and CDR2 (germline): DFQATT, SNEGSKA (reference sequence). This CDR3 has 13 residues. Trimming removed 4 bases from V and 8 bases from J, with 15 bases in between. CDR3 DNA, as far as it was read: TGCAGTGCTACCGGAGACAGGGACTATGAG. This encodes CSATGDRDYE. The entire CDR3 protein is CSATGDRDYEQFF.